This TCR beta chain was sequenced during a study of T cells in Graves' hyperthyroidism and ophthalmopathy. Patients between 18 and 65 years old had hyperthyroidism, newly diagnosed and lasting under 2 months. Patients with uncontrolled infections, other autoimmune diseases, pregnancy or lactation were excluded. Amplified TCR beta CDR3 regions derived from RNA transcripts. HTBI primers were used for first-round RT-PCR of the TCR CDR3. In TCRdb, the multiplex PCR reads were re-called with MiXCR into one record per CDR3 protein. The sample carries hundreds of thousands of distinct CDR3 sequences, over 35% recorded once. This CDR3 has 11 residues. Trimming took 7 bases from V and 8 from J, leaving 12 bases between them. Per germline, CDR1 SQVTM and CDR2 ANQGSEA.

The chain joins TRBV29-1 to TRBJ1-3; D is perhaps TRBD1 (5 bases). The sequencing input was blood. This receptor was identified in a man aged 18-30 years with Graves' hyperthyroidism. CDR3 sequence (DNA): TGCAGCGCTACCGGGACGGACACCATATATTTT. Translation gives CSATGTDTIYF.